The rows below give T cell receptor beta chains drawn from one sample of a study of a mutant IDH1 vaccine in newly diagnosed glioma. Method: immunoSEQ multiplex PCR; TCRdb's copy keeps in-frame clones and lacks some. Of 45,000 to 65,000 clones detected, around nine tenths appear once; the ten largest clones hold approximately 2.5%. These TCRs are of unknown antigen specificity. Sequencing used PBMCs, obtained from a glioma patient whose treatment included an IDH1 peptide vaccine. The receptors come from a man aged 50 to 60 with glioma. The CDR3 runs from the conserved cysteine through the conserved F or W. D genes are given only for firm matches. Expanded clones are given a class, and other clones once, few, many or no size at all.

>TRBV7-9|NA|TRBJ2-2|TRBD1
CASSDRGENTGELFF
TGTGCCAGCAGCGACAGGGGGGAGAACACCGGGGAGCTGTTTTTT
>TRBV9|NA|TRBJ2-1|NA
CASSVGNTARSEQFF
TGTGCCAGCAGCGTAGGAAACACCGCGCGGAGTGAGCAGTTCTTC
>TRBV4-3|NA|TRBJ1-5|NA
CASSQSRGQPQHF
TGCGCCAGCAGCCAGAGTAGGGGTCAGCCCCAGCATTTT
>TRBV5-6|NA|TRBJ2-3|TRBD1
CASSLVVGTGVTDTQYF
TGTGCCAGCAGCTTGGTCGTAGGGACAGGGGTCACAGATACGCAGTATTTT
>TRBV6-6|NA|TRBJ1-6|NA
CASSPSLYNSPLHF
TGTGCCAGCAGCCCTAGTCTTTATAATTCACCCCTCCACTTT
>TRBV4-3|NA|TRBJ2-6|NA
CASSQEPKPYSGANVLTF
TGCGCCAGCAGCCAAGAGCCGAAACCGTACTCTGGGGCCAACGTCCTGACTTTC
>TRBV4-2|NA|TRBJ1-3|TRBD1
CASVRQGAGNTIYF
TGTGCCAGCGTGCGACAGGGGGCTGGAAACACCATATATTTT
>TRBV5-1|NA|TRBJ2-7|NA
CASSIGGTDTYEQYF
TGCGCCAGCAGCATTGGGGGGACCGACACCTACGAGCAGTACTTC
>TRBV9|once|TRBJ1-1|NA
CASSVSGLGDTEAFF
TGTGCCAGCAGCGTAAGCGGTCTTGGTGACACTGAAGCTTTCTTT
>TRBV10-2|NA|TRBJ2-3|TRBD2
CASSRDRTSGTTDTQYF
TGCGCCAGCTCCCGGGATCGAACTAGCGGCACCACAGATACGCAGTATTTT
>TRBV6-5|NA|TRBJ2-3|NA
CASRRAGASTDTQYF
TGTGCCAGCAGACGAGCTGGGGCAAGCACAGATACGCAGTATTTT
>TRBV7-2|few|TRBJ1-6|NA
CASSLDGSYNSPLHF
TGTGCCAGCAGCTTAGATGGATCCTATAATTCACCCCTCCACTTT
>TRBV5-4|NA|TRBJ1-6|NA
CASSAGGGGSYNSPLHF
TGTGCCAGCAGCGCGGGGGGGGGCGGCTCCTATAATTCACCCCTCCACTTT
>TRBV7-6|NA|TRBJ2-3|TRBD1
CASSLGTGGSADTQYF
TGTGCCAGCAGCTTGGGGACAGGGGGTTCGGCAGATACGCAGTATTTT
>TRBV7-6|NA|TRBJ1-5|NA
CASSLSVGARGSNQPQHF
TGTGCCAGCAGCTTGAGTGTGGGGGCGCGAGGAAGCAATCAGCCCCAGCATTTT
>TRBV19|NA|TRBJ2-2|NA
CASSPPGGYTGELFF
TGTGCCAGTAGTCCACCAGGAGGGTACACCGGGGAGCTGTTTTTT
>TRBV5-6|NA|TRBJ2-5|NA
CASGGTAGETQYF
TGTGCCAGCGGGGGGACAGCGGGGGAGACCCAGTACTTC
>TRBV25-1|NA|TRBJ2-5|NA
CASSVEGYWGYF
TGTGCCAGCAGTGTCGAAGGCTACTGGGGGTACTTC
>TRBV6-1|NA|TRBJ1-1|NA
CASSRTANTEAFF
TGTGCCAGCAGCCGGACAGCGAACACTGAAGCTTTCTTT
>TRBV7-6|once|TRBJ2-5|NA
CASSLQVRGETQYF
TGTGCCAGCAGCCTACAGGTCCGGGGGGAGACCCAGTACTTC
>TRBV27|NA|TRBJ1-2|NA
CASSSLGRDGYTF
TGTGCCAGCAGTTCCCTGGGCAGGGATGGCTACACCTTC
>TRBV6-5|few|TRBJ2-7|NA
CASSYKLGFSYEQYF
TGTGCCAGCAGTTACAAGTTGGGGTTCTCCTACGAGCAGTACTTC